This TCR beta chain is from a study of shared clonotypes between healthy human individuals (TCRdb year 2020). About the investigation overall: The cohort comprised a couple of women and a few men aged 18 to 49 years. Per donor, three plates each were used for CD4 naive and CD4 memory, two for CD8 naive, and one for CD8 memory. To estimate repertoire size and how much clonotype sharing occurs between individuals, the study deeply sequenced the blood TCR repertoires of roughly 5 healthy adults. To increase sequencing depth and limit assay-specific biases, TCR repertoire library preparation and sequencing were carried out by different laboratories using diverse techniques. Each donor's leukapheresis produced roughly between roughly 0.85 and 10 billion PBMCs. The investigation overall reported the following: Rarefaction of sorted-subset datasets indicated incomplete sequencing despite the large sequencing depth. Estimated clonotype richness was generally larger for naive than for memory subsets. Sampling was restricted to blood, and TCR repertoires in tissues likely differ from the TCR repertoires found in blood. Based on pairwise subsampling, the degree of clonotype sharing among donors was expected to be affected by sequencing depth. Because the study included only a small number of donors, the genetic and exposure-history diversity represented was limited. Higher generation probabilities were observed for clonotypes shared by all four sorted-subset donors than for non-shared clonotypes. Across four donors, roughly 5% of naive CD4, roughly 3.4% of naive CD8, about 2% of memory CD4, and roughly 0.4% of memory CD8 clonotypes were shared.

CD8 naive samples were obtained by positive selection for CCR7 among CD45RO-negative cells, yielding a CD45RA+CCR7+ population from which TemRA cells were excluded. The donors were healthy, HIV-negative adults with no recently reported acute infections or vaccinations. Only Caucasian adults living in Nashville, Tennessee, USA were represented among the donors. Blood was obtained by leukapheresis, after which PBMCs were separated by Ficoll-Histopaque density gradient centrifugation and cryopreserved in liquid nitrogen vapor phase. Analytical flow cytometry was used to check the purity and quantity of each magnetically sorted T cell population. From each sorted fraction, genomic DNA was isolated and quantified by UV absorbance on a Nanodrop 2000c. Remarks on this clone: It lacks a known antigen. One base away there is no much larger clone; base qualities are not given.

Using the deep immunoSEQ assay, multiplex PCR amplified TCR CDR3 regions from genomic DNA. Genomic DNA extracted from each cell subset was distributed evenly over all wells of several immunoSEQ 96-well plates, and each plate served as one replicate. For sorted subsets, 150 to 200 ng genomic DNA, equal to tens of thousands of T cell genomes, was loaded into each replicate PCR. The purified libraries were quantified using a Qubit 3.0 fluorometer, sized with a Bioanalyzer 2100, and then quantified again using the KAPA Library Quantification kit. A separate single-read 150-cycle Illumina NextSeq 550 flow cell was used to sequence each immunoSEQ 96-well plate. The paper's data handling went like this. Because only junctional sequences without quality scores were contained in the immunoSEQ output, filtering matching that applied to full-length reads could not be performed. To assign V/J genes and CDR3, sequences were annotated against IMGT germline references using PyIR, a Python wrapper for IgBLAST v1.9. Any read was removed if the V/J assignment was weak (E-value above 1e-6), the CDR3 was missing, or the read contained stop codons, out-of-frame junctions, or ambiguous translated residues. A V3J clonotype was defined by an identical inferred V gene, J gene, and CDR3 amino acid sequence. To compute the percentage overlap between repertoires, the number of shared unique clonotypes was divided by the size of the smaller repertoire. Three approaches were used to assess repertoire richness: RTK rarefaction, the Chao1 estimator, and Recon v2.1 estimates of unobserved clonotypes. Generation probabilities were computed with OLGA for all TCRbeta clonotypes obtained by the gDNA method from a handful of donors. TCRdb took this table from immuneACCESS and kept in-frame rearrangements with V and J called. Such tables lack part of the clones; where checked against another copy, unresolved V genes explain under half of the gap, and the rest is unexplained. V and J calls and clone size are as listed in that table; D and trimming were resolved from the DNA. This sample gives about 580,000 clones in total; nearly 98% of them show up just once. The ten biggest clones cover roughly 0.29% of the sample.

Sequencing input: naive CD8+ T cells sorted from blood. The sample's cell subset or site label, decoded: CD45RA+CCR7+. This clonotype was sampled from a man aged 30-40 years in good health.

In nucleotides, the sequence is TGTGCCAGCTCACCGTGGACGGAGGAAAAACTGTTTTTT. It codes for CASSPWTEEKLFF. The chain was built from TRBV18 and TRBJ1-4; the D gene cannot be resolved reliably. Reading from cysteine to phenylalanine, the CDR3 counts 13 amino acids. The only DNA kept is the CDR3, 39 bases in frame from the first base. For CDR1 and CDR2, the germline V gene lists KGHSH and LQKENI. The junction carries 10 bases between V and J, which are trimmed by 3 bases and 8 bases respectively.